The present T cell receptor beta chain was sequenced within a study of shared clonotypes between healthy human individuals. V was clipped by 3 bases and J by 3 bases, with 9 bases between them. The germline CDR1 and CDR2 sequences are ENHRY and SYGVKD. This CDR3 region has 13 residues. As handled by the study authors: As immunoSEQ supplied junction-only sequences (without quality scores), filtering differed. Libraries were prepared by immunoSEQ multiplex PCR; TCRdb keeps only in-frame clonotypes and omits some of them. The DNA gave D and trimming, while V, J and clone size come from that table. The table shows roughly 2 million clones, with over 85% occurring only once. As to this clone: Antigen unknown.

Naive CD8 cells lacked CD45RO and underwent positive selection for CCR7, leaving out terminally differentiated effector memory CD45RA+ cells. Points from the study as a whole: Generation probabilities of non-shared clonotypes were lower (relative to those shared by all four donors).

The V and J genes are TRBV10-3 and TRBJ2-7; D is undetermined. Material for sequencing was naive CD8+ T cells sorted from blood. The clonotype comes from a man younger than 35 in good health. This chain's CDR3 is CAISEKLSYEQYF. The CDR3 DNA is TGTGCCATCAGTGAAAAACTCAGCTACGAGCAGTACTTC.